This T cell receptor beta chain was retrieved from a study of cytomegalovirus exposure and HLA in healthy donors. Overall study: Early release data held 85 million to 95 million unique TCRs from HLA-typed donors.

The ends were cut back, 2 bases at V and 0 bases at J, with 7 bases in the middle. CDR1 and CDR2 (germline): SGHTA, FQGNSA. This CDR3 has 15 amino acids. With 60 Vbeta and 13 Jbeta primers, the PCR was carried out. In the authors' workflow: Later, roughly 86 million unique TCR beta chains were counted in an analysis, and some 10 million of them were shared. Measured with immunoSEQ multiplex PCR; TCRdb has only the in-frame clones, and not every one. V and J calls plus clone size are reproduced from that table; the DNA served to infer D and trimming. The data show some 90,000 clones, 60% to 80% seen once.

The J gene is TRBJ2-2, the V gene TRBV7-2; D is ambiguous. This receptor was identified in a female donor in good health and CMV-seronegative. Sequenced: PBMCs. The CDR3 DNA is TGTGCCAGCAGCTTAAACCGCGCGAACACCGGGGAGCTGTTTTTT. Translation: CASSLNRANTGELFF.